The 8 T cell receptor beta chains below all came from one sample that was sequenced in a study of OX40 agonist ivuxolimab in advanced cancers. Assay used: immunoSEQ multiplex PCR; TCRdb lists only in-frame clones, some missing. The sample contains around 65,000 clones, about 92% of which appear only once. Material: CD4+ or CD8+ T cells sorted from blood, obtained in a trial of the OX40 agonist ivuxolimab. Every receptor here comes from an adult with an advanced solid tumor such as melanoma, head and neck, liver or kidney cancer.

This chain connects TRBV28 to TRBJ1-4; a possible D gene is TRBD1 (5 bases). CDR1 and CDR2 (germline): MDHEN, SYDVKM. V was shortened by 7 bases and J by 8 bases, with 17 bases between the two germline ends. This CDR3 contains 14 residues. As DNA, the CDR3 is TGTGCCAGCACTCCTGGGGGGGGAGAAGAAAAACTGTTTTTT. It codes for CASTPGGGEEKLFF. The variable domain in full, completed from reference TRBV28 and TRBJ1-4, reads DVKVTQSSRYLVKRTGEKVFLECVQDMDHENMFWYRQDPGLGLRLIYFSYDVKMKEKGDIPEGYSVSREKKERFSLILESASTNQTSMYLCASTPGGGEEKLFFGSGTQLSVL.

This clone occurred once. The chain links TRBV5-1 to TRBJ2-3, with D perhaps TRBD1 (6 bases). This CDR3 spans 13 amino acids. V shed 3 bases and J shed 8 bases, with 13 bases lying between them. Germline V gene data show CDR1 as SGHRS and CDR2 as YFSETQ. CDR3: CASSSITGTTQYF. In DNA form, the CDR3 reads TGCGCCAGCAGCTCAATTACAGGGACTACGCAGTATTTT.

The V and J genes are TRBV30 and TRBJ2-2; D possibly corresponds to TRBD1 (5 bases). Trimming took 4 bases from V and 4 from J, leaving 19 bases between them. From germline, CDR1 is GTSNPN and CDR2 SVGIG (reference sequence). The CDR3 has 16 residues. CDR3 residues: CAWNPVGVVGTGELFF. The CDR3 bases are TGTGCCTGGAATCCCGTAGGGGTGGTGGGCACCGGGGAGCTGTTTTTT.

The V and J genes are TRBV7-3 and TRBJ2-5; a possible D gene is TRBD1 (5 bases). Germline assignment: CDR1 SGHTA and CDR2 FQGTGA. Trimming removed 0 bases from V and 4 bases from J, with 6 bases in between. CDR3 length equals 13 residues. CDR3 region: CASSLTGAETQYF. The CDR3 nucleotides read TGTGCCAGCAGCTTAACAGGGGCAGAGACCCAGTACTTC.

This rearrangement joins TRBV6-1 to TRBJ2-7; D possibly corresponds to TRBD2 (6 bases). The germline V and J ends were trimmed by 6 bases and 3 bases, with 15 bases remaining between them. The CDR3 contains 14 residues. Germline assignment: CDR1 MNHNS and CDR2 SASEGT. The CDR3 loop is CASRAGTSNYEQYF. DNA for the CDR3: TGTGCCAGCAGAGCCGGGACTTCCAACTACGAGCAGTACTTC.

The rearrangement joins TRBV6-6 to TRBJ1-5, with D unclear. The germline V gene has CDR1 MNHNY and CDR2 SVGAGI (reference sequence). The CDR3 is 16 residues long. Trimming pared 2 bases from V and 3 bases from J, leaving 14 bases between. This CDR3 is CASSYPVGGNNQPQHF. CDR3 nucleotide sequence: TGTGCCAGCAGTTACCCGGTTGGCGGCAACAATCAGCCCCAGCATTTT.

This chain uses TRBV30 with TRBJ2-4, with TRBD1 matching over 7 bases. V trimming: 4 bases; J trimming: 0 bases; junction bases outside the gene matches: 6. Germline V gene lookup returns CDR1 GTSNPN and CDR2 SVGIG (reference sequence). The CDR3 totals 15 residues. CDR3 sequence (DNA): TGTGCCTGGACCGGGACAGATATAGCCAAAAACATTCAGTACTTC. It translates to CAWTGTDIAKNIQYF.

The V call is TRBV19, the J call TRBJ2-3; TRBD2 agrees at 11 bases. CDR3 length: 15 residues. Unmatched junction bases numbered 2, after V lost 5 bases and J lost 1 base. Germline lookup yields CDR1 LNHDA and CDR2 SQIVND (reference sequence). The CDR3 reads CASSVLAGGTDTQYF. The CDR3 DNA follows: TGTGCCAGTAGTGTACTAGCGGGAGGCACAGATACGCAGTATTTT.